These T cell receptor beta chains were read from a single sample in a study of OX40 agonist ivuxolimab in advanced cancers. Measured with immunoSEQ multiplex PCR; TCRdb has only the in-frame clones, and not every one. This table has some 70,000 clones, 85% appearing once. The material was CD4+ or CD8+ T cells sorted from blood, obtained in a trial of the OX40 agonist ivuxolimab. The receptors were sampled from an adult with an advanced solid tumor such as melanoma, head and neck, liver or kidney cancer. Each CDR3 is given with its conserved first and last residue. The order of the fields is V gene, J gene, CDR3 protein.

>TRBV28|TRBJ2-7
CASTGGTSISYEQYF
>TRBV28|TRBJ1-5
CARGTDLNQPQHF
>TRBV25-1|TRBJ2-2
CASSQATGNTGELFF
>TRBV13|TRBJ2-3
CASSLEADTQYF
>TRBV7-8|TRBJ2-2
CASSLSMAFEREIAGELFF
>TRBV6-5|TRBJ2-5
CASRVGEETQYF
>TRBV4-1|TRBJ2-4
CASSQGTLAKNIQYF
>TRBV7-9|TRBJ1-6
CASSLSGSTNSPLHF
>TRBV11-3|TRBJ2-2
CASSRLTGELFF
>TRBV18|TRBJ2-7
CASSRRTSTGIEQYF
>TRBV5-1|TRBJ2-2
CASRVGLAENTGELFF
>TRBV19|TRBJ1-6
CASSIGGLSSPLHF
>TRBV4-2|TRBJ2-1
CASSPLSGGQSSYNEQFF